This T cell receptor beta chain was profiled in a study of post-analysis software for immune sequencing data. V lost 3 bases, J lost 2 bases, and 12 bases lay in between. The germline gives CDR1 MDHEN, CDR2 SYDVKM. The CDR3 length is 15 residues. Findings and caveats of the study: When patients were compared with controls, a handful of TRBV segments were more frequent, TRBV5-6, TRBV5-1 and TRBV20-1 among them.

This clonotype occurred many times. Its antigen is still unknown. Unique molecular identifiers were present in the TCR beta cDNA libraries. TCRdb redid the calling of the PCR reads with MiXCR, one entry per CDR3 protein. The sample records about 540,000 distinct CDR3 sequences, around a third being singletons. The chain combines TRBV28 with TRBJ2-3; D uncertain. The TCR sequence derives from a girl under 18 with multiple sclerosis. The specimen sequenced was blood. The DNA of the CDR3 is TGTGCCAGCAGTTTCGTACGGTTCCCCACAGATACGCAGTATTTT. It translates to CASSFVRFPTDTQYF.